This T cell receptor (beta chain) stems from a study of blood T cell repertoires in COVID-19. Study summary: Sites across the United States, Italy and Spain contributed samples from acute and convalescent COVID-19. T cells, B-cell-depleted T cells, or PBMCs supplied cDNA or gDNA.

Source study methods: Amplification of reference gene primers was used by the study to estimate nucleated cell counts. The method was immunoSEQ multiplex PCR; TCRdb's version includes in-frame clones alone and lacks a portion of them. D and trimming were read from the DNA, whereas the V and J calls and clone size are those reported in that table. The sample lists roughly 69,000 clones, roughly 84% occurring once. This clone has just a few counts. The V and J ends lost 7 bases and 5 bases respectively, with 12 bases between them. Per germline, CDR1 MNHEY and CDR2 SVGAGI. The CDR3 runs to 14 residues. The chain joins TRBV6-5 to TRBJ1-6, with D possibly TRBD1 on 6 matching bases. Sequenced sample: peripheral blood. This receptor was taken from a man aged 50-59 years with active COVID-19. CDR3 residues: CASNGQGNNSPLHF. CDR3 in DNA: TGTGCCAGCAACGGTCAGGGGAATAATTCACCCCTCCACTTT.